Here is one TCR beta chain with its context. Antigen unknown. These data are taken from a study of blood T cells in healthy people across ages. About the research overall: The template switching approach captured approximately one barcoded beta molecule for every two T cells.

Staff drew ten milliliters of peripheral blood from each donor. A sample-barcoded 5' primer and a J-beta primer mix were used in a second PCR of about 7 to 12 cycles. One entry per CDR3 protein results from TCRdb running MiXCR on the 5' RACE reads. The table has roughly 1.9 million distinct CDR3 sequences, around 40% seen once. Study-wide points: Age brought a roughly linear fall in TCR beta diversity measured per million T cells. Strong correlation linked observed beta diversity and percent naive T cells.

This CDR3 contains 13 residues. In germline, CDR1 is SQVTM, CDR2 ANQGSEA. Trimming took 3 bases from V and 5 from J, leaving 12 bases between them. The source is a human donor in good health. The chain couples TRBV29-1 to TRBJ2-3, with D possibly TRBD2 on 6 matching bases. Sequenced material: blood. CDR3 bases: TGCAGCGTTGATGGAGCGGGTGGAGATACGCAGTATTTT. Translating gives CSVDGAGGDTQYF.